The table lists the clone carrying this T cell receptor beta chain with many counts. Its specificity is not known. Trimming stripped 4 bases from V and 5 bases from J, with 10 bases between. The length of the CDR3 is 13 residues. Germline CDR1 reads SGHRS; CDR2 reads YFSETQ. Everyone who donated was a healthy Caucasian. This entry belongs to a study of identical twins. With template switching, a universal primer site was added, and the cDNA carried unique molecular identifiers. TCRdb fed the 5' RACE reads into MiXCR, producing one record per CDR3 protein. The sample yields more than 350,000 distinct CDR3 sequences, approximately 8.8% seen once. General study points: For out-of-frame alpha sequences shared by twins, low generation probability was in excess. The models systematically underestimated how much out-of-frame TCR alpha was shared in monozygotic twins.

This clonotype was obtained from a woman between 45 and 60 years old in good health. Sequencing used naive T cells sorted from blood. The chain combines TRBV5-1 with TRBJ1-5, with D hard to call. The CDR3: CASSLGHDQPQHF. CDR3 DNA sequence: TGCGCCAGCAGCCTCGGTCATGATCAGCCCCAGCATTTT. The full variable domain, rest sourced from reference TRBV5-1 and TRBJ1-5, is KAGVTQTPRYLIKTRGQQVTLSCSPISGHRSVSWYQQTPGQGLQFLFEYFSETQRNKGNFPGRFSGRQFSNSRSEMNVSTLELGDSALYLCASSLGHDQPQHFGDGTRLSIL.